This entry features one T cell receptor (beta chain) sequence. This sample is part of a study of blood T cell repertoires in COVID-19. TCRdb keeps only in-frame clones here, not all; method: immunoSEQ multiplex PCR. The table includes about 310,000 clones, 90% detected once. This clonotype was obtained from a woman between 35 and 50 years old with COVID-19, enrolled during active disease. Sequencing was done on a sample of peripheral blood.

In DNA, the CDR3 is TGTGCCAGCAGGGCATACAATAACTATGGCTACACCTTC. This translates into CASRAYNNYGYTF. This sequence joins TRBV12-3 or TRBV12-4 and TRBJ1-2, with D unclear. The CDR3 covers 13 residues. V lost 6 bases, J lost 1 base, and 9 bases lay in between.